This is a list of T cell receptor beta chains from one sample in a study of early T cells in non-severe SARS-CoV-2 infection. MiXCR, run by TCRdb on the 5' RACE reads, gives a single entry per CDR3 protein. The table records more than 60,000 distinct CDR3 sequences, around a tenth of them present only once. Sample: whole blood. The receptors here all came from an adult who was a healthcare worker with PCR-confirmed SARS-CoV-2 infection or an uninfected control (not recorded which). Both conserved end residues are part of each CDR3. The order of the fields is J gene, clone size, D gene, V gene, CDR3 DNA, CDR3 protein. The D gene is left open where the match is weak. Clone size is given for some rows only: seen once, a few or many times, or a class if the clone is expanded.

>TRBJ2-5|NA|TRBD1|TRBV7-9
TGTGCCAGCAGCACAGGACAGGCTAAGTACCAAGAGACCCAGTACTTC
CASSTGQAKYQETQYF
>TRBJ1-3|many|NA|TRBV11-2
TGTGCCAGCAGCTCCCAAGGGGGAAAAGGAAACACCATATATTTT
CASSSQGGKGNTIYF
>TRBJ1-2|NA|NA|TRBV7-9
TGTGCCAGCAGCTCAATCGGGGTTGCTCAATCGTGGGGCTACACCTTC
CASSSIGVAQSWGYTF
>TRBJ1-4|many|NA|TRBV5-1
TGCGCCAGCAGCTTAACCGGACACGAGGAAAAACTGTTTTTT
CASSLTGHEEKLFF
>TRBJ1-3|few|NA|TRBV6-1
TGTGCCAGCAGTGAAGCAGTGGGAAACACCATATATTTT
CASSEAVGNTIYF
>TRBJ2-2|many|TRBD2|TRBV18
TGTGCCAGCTCACCAAGGACTAGCGGGGAGTCCGGGGAGCTGTTTTTT
CASSPRTSGESGELFF
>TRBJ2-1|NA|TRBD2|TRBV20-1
TGCAGTGCTAAAGCGGGGGGCCCCAGCTCCTACAATGAGCAGTTCTTC
CSAKAGGPSSYNEQFF
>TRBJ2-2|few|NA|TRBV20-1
TGCAGTGCCTCAGGGCCCTCGAACACCGGGGAGCTGTTTTTT
CSASGPSNTGELFF
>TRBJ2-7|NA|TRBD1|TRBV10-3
TGTGCCATCAGTGGGCCTATCGGGACAGGAGGTGCACGCTACGAGCAGTACTTC
CAISGPIGTGGARYEQYF
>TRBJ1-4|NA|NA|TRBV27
TGTGCCAGCAGGGCGGGGATAACTAATGAAAAACTGTTTTTT
CASRAGITNEKLFF
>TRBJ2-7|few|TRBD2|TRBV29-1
TGCAGCGTTTACCTCCTACGGGAGGCCCGTAGGGAGCAGTACTTC
CSVYLLREARREQYF
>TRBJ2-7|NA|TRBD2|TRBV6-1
TGCGCCAGCACCCCCAGGTGGAGTAGCGGGGGGTTGGGGGAGCAGTACTTC
CASTPRWSSGGLGEQYF
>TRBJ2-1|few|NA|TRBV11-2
TGTGCCAGCAGCTTAGTTGGCGGACCCTACAATGAGCAGTTCTTC
CASSLVGGPYNEQFF
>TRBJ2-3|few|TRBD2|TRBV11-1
TGTGCCAGCAGCATACGGTCCGGGACTAGCGGAGCCACAGATACGCAGTATTTT
CASSIRSGTSGATDTQYF
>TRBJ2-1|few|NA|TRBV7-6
TGTGCCAGCAGCTTAGAAGGGGCCGCGCAGTTCTTC
CASSLEGAAQFF
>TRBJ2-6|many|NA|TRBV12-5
TGTGCTAGTGGTTTGGGACAATCTGGGGCCAACGTCCTGACTTTC
CASGLGQSGANVLTF
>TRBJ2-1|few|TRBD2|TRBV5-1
TGCGCCAGCAGCTTGAGCGGGGGGGCTCTCAATGAGCAGTTCTTC
CASSLSGGALNEQFF
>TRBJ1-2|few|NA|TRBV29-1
TGCAGCGTTGAGGGGGGCTATGGCTACACCTTC
CSVEGGYGYTF
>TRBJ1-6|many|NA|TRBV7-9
TGTGCCAGCAGCTTCGGGAATTCACCCCTCCACTTT
CASSFGNSPLHF
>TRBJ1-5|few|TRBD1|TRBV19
TGTGCCAGTAGTATAGGGGACAGCCCCTATAGCAATCAGCCCCAGCATTTT
CASSIGDSPYSNQPQHF
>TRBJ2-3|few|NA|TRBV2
TGTGCCAGCAGTGAAAGGCACAGCACAGATACGCAGTATTTT
CASSERHSTDTQYF
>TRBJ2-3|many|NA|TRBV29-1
TGCAGCGCCTCAGCAGGACTCCTTGGCACAGATACGCAGTATTTT
CSASAGLLGTDTQYF
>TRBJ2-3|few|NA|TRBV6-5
TGTGCCAGCAGAGTCCCAGGGACCACAGATACGCAGTATTTT
CASRVPGTTDTQYF
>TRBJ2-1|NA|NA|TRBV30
TGTGCCTGGAGTGGGCATTCCCGCTCCTACAATGAGCAGTTCTTC
CAWSGHSRSYNEQFF
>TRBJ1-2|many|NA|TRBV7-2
TGTGCCAGCAGCTTAGATGGCAGCTATGGCTACACCTTC
CASSLDGSYGYTF
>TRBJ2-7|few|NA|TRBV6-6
TGTGCCAGCACCCCCGCAGGTGACTACGAGCAGTACTTC
CASTPAGDYEQYF
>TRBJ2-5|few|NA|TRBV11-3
TGTGCCAGCAGCCCGACGGCGGGACAGCCTCAAGAGACCCAGTACTTC
CASSPTAGQPQETQYF
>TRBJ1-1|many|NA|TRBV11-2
TGTGCCAGCAGCTTAGATCGCGGTGGGCCGTCGAACACTGAAGCTTTCTTT
CASSLDRGGPSNTEAFF
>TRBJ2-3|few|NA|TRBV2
TGTGCCAGCAGTGATACAGCGGACAGCACAGATACGCAGTATTTT
CASSDTADSTDTQYF
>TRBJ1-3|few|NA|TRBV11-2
TGTGCCAGCAGCTTAGCACAGCCCCACTCTGGAAACACCATATATTTT
CASSLAQPHSGNTIYF
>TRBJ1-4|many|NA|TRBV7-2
TGTGCCAGCAGAACGCAACCCCTCGGAGCAACTAATGAAAAACTGTTTTTT
CASRTQPLGATNEKLFF
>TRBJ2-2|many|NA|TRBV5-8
TGTGCCAGCAGGACGGGGCGCTCGGGCGGGGAGCTGTTTTTT
CASRTGRSGGELFF
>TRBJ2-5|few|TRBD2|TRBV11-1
TGTGCCAGCAGCTTAGGTAAAGCGGGAGGTTACAACCACCAAGAGACCCAGTACTTC
CASSLGKAGGYNHQETQYF
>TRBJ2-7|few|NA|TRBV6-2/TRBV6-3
TGTGCCAGCATCGACCGGGGGGCCTCCTACGAGCAGTACTTC
CASIDRGASYEQYF
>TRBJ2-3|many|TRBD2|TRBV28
TGTGCCAGCAGTCGTACTAGCGGTAGCACAGATACGCAGTATTTT
CASSRTSGSTDTQYF
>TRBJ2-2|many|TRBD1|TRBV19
TGTGCCAGTAGCAAAAGACAGGGGGAAGTCACCGGGGAGCTGTTTTTT
CASSKRQGEVTGELFF
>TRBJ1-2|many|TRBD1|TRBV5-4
TGTGCCAGCAGCTTGGGACAGGGGCCGGACTACACCTTC
CASSLGQGPDYTF
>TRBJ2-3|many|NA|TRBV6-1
TGTGCCAGCAGTGAGGGCACAGATACGCAGTATTTT
CASSEGTDTQYF
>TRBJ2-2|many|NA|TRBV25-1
TGTGCCAGCAGTGAATATCTTGACAGTTTGGGCACCGGGGAGCTGTTTTTT
CASSEYLDSLGTGELFF
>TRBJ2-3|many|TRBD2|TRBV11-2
TGTGCCAGCAGCTTACCCAAATCCTTCTCTGGGGGGGGAAGTGATACGCAGTATTTT
CASSLPKSFSGGGSDTQYF
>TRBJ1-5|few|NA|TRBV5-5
TGTGCCAGCAGCTTATCGGGGTCAGTGGAGCCCCAGCATTTT
CASSLSGSVEPQHF
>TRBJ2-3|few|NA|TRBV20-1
TGCAGTGCTAGCCTCGCGGGAACAGATACGCAGTATTTT
CSASLAGTDTQYF
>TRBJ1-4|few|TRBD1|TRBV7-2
TGTGCCAGCAGCTCGACCGGGACAGGTCGTGAAAAACTGTTTTTT
CASSSTGTGREKLFF
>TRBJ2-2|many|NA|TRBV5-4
TGTGCCAGCAGAACGGGGGCCTCGAACACCGGGGAGCTGTTTTTT
CASRTGASNTGELFF
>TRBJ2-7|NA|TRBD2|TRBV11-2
TGTGCCAGCAGCACTCCGACTAGCCCCCACGAGCAGTACTTC
CASSTPTSPHEQYF
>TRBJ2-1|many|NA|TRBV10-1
TGCGCCAGCAGTGAGTCAAGTCGGAATCCCCGACAATCTGAGCAGTTCTTC
CASSESSRNPRQSEQFF
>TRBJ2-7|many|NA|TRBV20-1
TGCAGTGCTAGAGACTCGTTTCTAGCTGGCGAGCAGTACTTC
CSARDSFLAGEQYF
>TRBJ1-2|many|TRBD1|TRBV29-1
TGCAGCGTTCAGGGGACAGCCTATGGCTACACCTTC
CSVQGTAYGYTF
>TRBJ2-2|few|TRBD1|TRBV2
TGTGCCAGCATTCAGGGGGACAACACCGGGGAGCTGTTTTTT
CASIQGDNTGELFF
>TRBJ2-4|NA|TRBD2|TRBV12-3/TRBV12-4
TGTGCCAGCAGCCCACCGGGAGGGATTCAGTACTTC
CASSPPGGIQYF
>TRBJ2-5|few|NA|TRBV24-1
TGTGCCACCAGTGACTCAACCAAAGAGACCCAGTACTTC
CATSDSTKETQYF
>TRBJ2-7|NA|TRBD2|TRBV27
TGTGCCAGCAGTTTATCGGGACTAGCGGGCTACTACGAGCAGTACTTC
CASSLSGLAGYYEQYF
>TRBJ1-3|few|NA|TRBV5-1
TGCGCCAGCAGCTTGATCCCCACAGGGAGAGAAAACACCATATATTTT
CASSLIPTGRENTIYF
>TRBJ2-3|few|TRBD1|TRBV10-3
TGTGCCATCGGAGGGGGACAGGACTCAGATACGCAGTATTTT
CAIGGGQDSDTQYF
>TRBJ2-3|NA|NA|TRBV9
TGTGCCAGCAGCGTCGAACTACTTACAGATACGCAGTATTTT
CASSVELLTDTQYF
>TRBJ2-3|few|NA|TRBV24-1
TGTGCCACCAGTGAGCCCGTAGGTCCCACAGATACGCAGTATTTT
CATSEPVGPTDTQYF
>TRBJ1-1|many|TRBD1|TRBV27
TGTGCCAGCAGTTTTTATCGGACAGGGAACACTGAAGCTTTCTTT
CASSFYRTGNTEAFF